This TCR beta chain was retrieved from a study of blood T cell repertoires in COVID-19. The overall study: Acute-phase and convalescent COVID-19 samples originated in the United States, Italy and Spain. Nucleic acid was either cDNA or gDNA, and it came from T cells, B-cell-depleted T cells, or PBMCs.

As originally analysed: Reference gene primers were amplified, and this amplification served to estimate nucleated cell counts. The assay was immunoSEQ multiplex PCR, and TCRdb's table has in-frame clones only and misses some. V, J and clone size are taken as reported in that table, and D and trimming were inferred from the DNA itself. The sample holds 50,000 to 65,000 clones, around 90% seen once. After removal of 2 bases from V and 2 bases from J, the junction contained 3 bases not matched to a gene. The CDR3 has 15 residues. Germline V lookup: CDR1 SNHLY, CDR2 FYNNEI. Sequencing input: peripheral blood. This receptor was identified in a woman aged 55-75 years with active or convalescent COVID-19. The rearrangement links TRBV2 to TRBJ2-3; 8 bases align to TRBD2. The CDR3 protein is CASSESGGATDTQYF. The CDR3 nucleotides are TGTGCCAGCAGTGAAAGCGGGGGAGCCACAGATACGCAGTATTTT. The full variable domain, with the rest looked up from reference TRBV2 and TRBJ2-3, is EPEVTQTPSHQVTQMGQEVILRCVPISNHLYFYWYRQILGQKVEFLVSFYNNEISEKSEIFDDQFSVERPDGSNFTLKIRSTKLEDSAMYFCASSESGGATDTQYFGPGTRLTVL.